Listed here are 10 T cell receptor beta chains from one sample, sequenced in a study of type 1 regulatory T cells. Their antigens are not known. Via MiXCR, TCRdb re-called the reads, giving one row per CDR3 protein. Here the sample spans more than 20,000 distinct CDR3 sequences, over 55% being singletons. Input material: cultured T cells, either the whole culture or a sorted T cell fraction (not recorded which). Described subset: Tr1-enriched cell product generated in vitro against host alloantigens. The source of these receptors is a human donor in good health.

This chain joins TRBV5-1 and TRBJ2-1; 8 positions match TRBD2. The CDR3 sequence is 16 residues long. Germline V lookup: CDR1 SGHRS, CDR2 YFSETQ. V was clipped by 0 bases and J by 8 bases; unmatched bases: 10. CDR3 region: CASSLDLAGSGYEQFF. The CDR3 DNA follows: TGCGCCAGCAGCTTGGATCTAGCGGGCTCTGGGTATGAGCAGTTCTTC. The full variable domain, completed using reference TRBV5-1 and TRBJ2-1, is KAGVTQTPRYLIKTRGQQVTLSCSPISGHRSVSWYQQTPGQGLQFLFEYFSETQRNKGNFPGRFSGRQFSNSRSEMNVSTLELGDSALYLCASSLDLAGSGYEQFFGPGTRLTVL.

This clonotype was counted only a few times. The rearrangement joins TRBV7-8 to TRBJ2-1; 7 bases map to TRBD1. V lost 7 bases, J lost 1 base, and 7 bases stayed unmatched. The germline gives CDR1 SGHVS, CDR2 FQNEAQ. This CDR3 comprises 15 residues. CDR3 region: CASNDRERSYNEQFF. In DNA, the CDR3 is TGTGCCAGCAACGACAGGGAGAGGTCCTACAATGAGCAGTTCTTC.

The chain links TRBV18 to TRBJ1-3; D is undetermined. The V gene's germline CDR1 is KGHSH and CDR2 LQKENI. V lost 3 bases and J 0 bases, leaving 15 bases between the germline ends. The CDR3 runs to 17 residues. The CDR3 bases are TGTGCCAGCTCACCTTTTCCGGGAAGTTACTCTGGAAACACCATATATTTT. Translated, it gives CASSPFPGSYSGNTIYF.

The chain carries TRBV20-1 and TRBJ2-5; D gene unclear. CDR3 length: 16 residues. The V gene lost 2 bases and the J gene lost 4 bases, with 20 bases spanning the gap. The V gene's germline CDR1 is DFQATT and CDR2 SNEGSKA (reference sequence). In DNA form, the CDR3 reads TGCAGTGCTAGACCTCCGGGCAGAACGTCGTCAGAGACCCAGTACTTC. The encoded protein is CSARPPGRTSSETQYF.

This chain connects TRBV5-1 to TRBJ2-5; D gene unclear. There are 11 residues in the CDR3. Germline V gene data show CDR1 as SGHRS and CDR2 as YFSETQ. Trimming took 6 bases from V and 1 from J, leaving 4 bases between them. The CDR3 DNA is TGCGCCAGCACCCCCCAAGAGACCCAGTACTTC. Translated: CASTPQETQYF.

V and J are TRBV20-1 and TRBJ1-5, with D possibly matching TRBD1 (5 bases). Germline CDR1 reads DFQATT; CDR2 reads SNEGSKA (reference sequence). V was trimmed by 6 bases and J by 3 bases, leaving 12 bases between them. The CDR3 has 13 amino acids. The CDR3 is CSARDSNNQPQHF. The CDR3 coding sequence is TGCAGTGCGCGAGACAGCAACAATCAGCCCCAGCATTTT.

V and J are TRBV12-3 or TRBV12-4 and TRBJ2-3, with 7 nucleotides matching TRBD2. The CDR3 is 16 amino acids. V lost 3 bases and J lost 1; bases outside the gene matches: 7. The CDR3 nucleotides are TGTGCCAGCAGTTTGCGGCGAACTAGCGGCACAGATACGCAGTATTTT. Amino acids: CASSLRRTSGTDTQYF.

V and J are TRBV4-1 and TRBJ2-3, with 8 bases aligning to TRBD2. The V and J ends lost 4 bases and 2 bases, in that order; junction bases with no gene match: 14. The germline V gene has CDR1 MGHRA and CDR2 YSYEKL. CDR3 length: 18 residues. As DNA, the CDR3 is TGCGCCAGCAGCCGGGGAGGTGGCGGGGGGCCTATCACAGATACGCAGTATTTT. Its translation is CASSRGGGGGPITDTQYF.

This clonotype was seen only a few times. An end of the junction does not agree with germline; a read error may underlie this. The chain links TRBV11-3 to TRBJ2-2; possibly TRBD2 for D (6 bases). CDR3 length equals 17 residues. CDR1 SGHNT and CDR2 YENEEA come from the germline V gene. CDR3 in DNA: TGTGCCAGCATCTTAGACTACGGGGGTCCGAACACCGGGGAGCTGTTTTTT. Translating it yields CASILDYGGPNTGELFF.

This sequence joins TRBV7-8 and TRBJ2-7; D gene unclear. V lost 4 bases to trimming and J lost 6 bases, with 13 bases between them. Germline V gene sequence: CDR1 SGHVS, CDR2 FQNEAQ. The CDR3 has 13 amino acids. The CDR3 DNA sequence: TGTGCCAGCAGCTCCACCCCGAGAGCCGAGCAGTACTTC. This gives the protein CASSSTPRAEQYF.